The rows below give T cell receptor beta chains drawn from one sample of a study of blood T cell repertoires in COVID-19. Some clones are missing from TCRdb's copy, which holds only in-frame ones; the method was immunoSEQ multiplex PCR. The profile covers 200,000 to 250,000 clones, with 82% appearing a single time and around 3.4% taken by the ten largest. The specimen was PBMCs or T cells enriched from blood (not recorded which). The receptors come from a woman aged 60-75 years who had recovered from COVID-19. Each CDR3 is given with its conserved first and last residue. Each record gives: J gene, V gene, CDR3 protein.

>TRBJ2-7|TRBV11-2
CASSPYQYEQYF
>TRBJ2-1|TRBV14
CASSQSRYNEQFF
>TRBJ1-2|TRBV7-9
CASSLEQLTNYGYTF
>TRBJ2-2|TRBV6-5
CASRLTSGGFGELFF
>TRBJ2-7|TRBV6-2/TRBV6-3
CASSSTTYEQYF
>TRBJ2-7|TRBV7-9
CASSPEAASSGNF
>TRBJ1-5|TRBV6-5
CASRPYGNQPQHF
>TRBJ1-1|TRBV2
CASLPRLNTEAFF
>TRBJ2-3|TRBV6-4
CASSSRGTSGRADTQYF
>TRBJ1-2|TRBV20-1
CSQPYRNGYTF